This T cell receptor (beta chain) was identified during a study of T cell repertoires in cytomegalovirus infection. For the study at large: CMV epitopes used comprised recently identified HLA-C-restricted ones and well-studied HLA-B-restricted ones. CMV infection and matching HLA type were both indicated by public TCR beta signatures.

This clonotype appeared many times. Its specificity is not known. Broader study findings: Dominating the ex vivo response were HLA-C-restricted CMV-specific TCR beta clonotypes. Cumulative frequency of public TCR beta families picked out carriers of CMV plus the relevant HLA.

TCRdb independently ran MiXCR on the reads; one entry per CDR3 protein. The top ten clones hold roughly 13% of a sample with fewer than 850,000 distinct CDR3 sequences, almost 30% of them seen once. V lost 9 bases, J lost 3 bases, and 8 bases lay in between. CDR3 size: 12 residues. CDR1 is LNHDA, CDR2 SQIVND, per germline (reference sequence). Sequenced material: cultured CD8+ T cells from PBMCs, taken from culture after CMV antigen stimulation. This TCR was recovered from a human donor in good health (CMV status not recorded). Some clones in this sample may be carry-over from other donors' samples. V is TRBV19 and J is TRBJ2-2; D is unclear. The DNA for the CDR3 is TGTGCCAGCTTTGTAGACACCGGGGAGCTGTTTTTT. Protein product: CASFVDTGELFF. The entire variable domain, with the rest obtained from reference TRBV19 and TRBJ2-2, is as follows: DGGITQSPKYLFRKEGQNVTLSCEQNLNHDAMYWYRQDPGQGLRLIYYSQIVNDFQKGDIAEGYSVSREKKESFPLTVTSAQKNPTAFYLCASFVDTGELFFGEGSRLTVL.